This entry lists 6 T cell receptor beta chains sequenced from one sample in a study of blood T cell repertoires in COVID-19. The assay was immunoSEQ multiplex PCR, and TCRdb's table has in-frame clones only and misses some. The table includes over 250,000 clones, around 87% detected once. The sequencing input was PBMCs or T cells enriched from blood (not recorded which). Receptors were obtained from a woman in her 30s who had recovered from COVID-19.

This clone was recorded once. This chain joins TRBV29-1 and TRBJ2-5; a weak D match, TRBD2 (5 bases). The V and J ends lost 6 bases and 2 bases respectively, with 13 bases between them. The germline gives CDR1 SQVTM, CDR2 ANQGSEA. The CDR3 has 13 amino acids. The CDR3 nucleotides read TGCAGCGTAGAGCCGGGATCACAAGAGACCCAGTACTTC. Encoded protein: CSVEPGSQETQYF.

This chain uses TRBV12-3 or TRBV12-4 with TRBJ2-3, with D unresolved. The CDR3 is 13 amino acids. The V end was cut by 5 bases, the J end by 1 base, with 7 bases between. The CDR3 DNA sequence: TGTGCCAGCAGTCTGGGCCGCACAGATACGCAGTATTTT. It is translated as CASSLGRTDTQYF.

The V call is TRBV29-1, the J call TRBJ2-2, with 8 bases lining up with TRBD1. Germline trimming cut 5 bases from V and 4 bases from J; bases unmatched to any gene: 3. The CDR3 runs to 13 residues. From germline, CDR1 is SQVTM and CDR2 ANQGSEA. CDR3 nucleotides: TGCAGCGTTAACACAGGGGGCACCGGGGAGCTGTTTTTT. As protein: CSVNTGGTGELFF.

V is TRBV15 and J is TRBJ1-4; 8 nucleotides align to TRBD1. The CDR3 has 14 amino acids. The ends lost 1 base at V and 8 bases at J; junction bases unmatched: 3. Looked up from germline, CDR1 is LNHNV and CDR2 is YYDKDF (reference sequence). DNA for the CDR3: TGTGCCACCAGCAGAGCACAGGGGGGGGAAAAACTGTTTTTT. Its protein product is CATSRAQGGEKLFF.

The chain links TRBV30 to TRBJ1-5; 9 bases match TRBD1. CDR3 size: 17 residues. Germline V gene lookup returns CDR1 GTSNPN and CDR2 SVGIG (reference sequence). V was pared by 1 base and J by 2 bases, with 9 bases of the junction left unmatched. The CDR3: CAWSGSLQGAGNQPQHF. The CDR3 DNA sequence: TGTGCCTGGAGTGGCTCCTTACAGGGGGCAGGCAATCAGCCCCAGCATTTT.

The V call is TRBV7-6, the J call TRBJ2-1; possible D gene TRBD2, 5 bases. The CDR3 totals 14 residues. Germline V gene lookup returns CDR1 SGHVS and CDR2 FNYEAQ. V was pared by 1 base and J by 9 bases, with 13 bases between. Here the CDR3 reads CASSLVTIFGEQFF. The CDR3 DNA reads TGTGCCAGCAGCTTAGTGACTATCTTCGGTGAGCAGTTCTTC.